This T cell receptor beta chain originates from a study of T cell responses to AZD1222 COVID-19 vaccine. Study at large: The study pooled second doses at about 4 or about 12 weeks.

Trimming pared 10 bases from V and 3 bases from J, leaving 10 bases between. Germline loops: CDR1 MDHEN, CDR2 SYDVKM. CDR3 length equals 11 residues. Profiling relied on immunoSEQ multiplex PCR, and the TCRdb table lists in-frame clones only, not all of them. There are 120,000 to 150,000 clones in the sample; approximately 90% occur only once, and roughly 2.8% lies in the top ten. Specimen: peripheral blood, collected on day 0 of AZD1222 vaccination. This receptor was obtained from an adult in good health. V and J are TRBV28 and TRBJ2-7; unclear D gene. The CDR3 is CATADLYEQYF. In nucleotides, the CDR3 is TGTGCCACCGCGGACCTCTACGAGCAGTACTTC. The whole variable domain, filled in from reference TRBV28 and TRBJ2-7, reads DVKVTQSSRYLVKRTGEKVFLECVQDMDHENMFWYRQDPGLGLRLIYFSYDVKMKEKGDIPEGYSVSREKKERFSLILESASTNQTSMYLCATADLYEQYFGPGTRLTVT.